Following are 21 T cell receptor beta chains from one sample sequenced in a study of OX40 agonist ivuxolimab in advanced cancers. Sequencing used immunoSEQ multiplex PCR; TCRdb keeps in-frame clones, though not all of them. This table holds roughly 15,000 clones, about 81% found once. Here the sequenced sample was CD4+ or CD8+ T cells sorted from blood, taken in a trial of the OX40 agonist ivuxolimab. The receptors here all came from an adult with an advanced solid tumor such as melanoma, head and neck, liver or kidney cancer.

The J gene is TRBJ1-2, the V gene TRBV9; D is perhaps TRBD1 (6 bases). The CDR3 loop spans 14 amino acids. Trimming left V 3 bases short and J 4 bases short, with 13 bases between. Germline CDR1 SGDLS, CDR2 YYNGEE. CDR3 nucleotides: TGTGCCAGCAGCGCGAACAGGGATGGCTATGGCTACACCTTC. Encoded protein: CASSANRDGYGYTF.

V and J are TRBV15 and TRBJ2-1, with D hard to call. Germline CDR1 and CDR2: LNHNV and YYDKDF (reference sequence). The CDR3 runs 13 residues. The V end was cut by 2 bases, the J end by 9 bases, with 11 bases between. The DNA for the CDR3 is TGTGCCACCAGCAGATCAATAGAGCTTGAGCAGTTCTTC. Protein sequence: CATSRSIELEQFF.

This clone occurred a few times. This rearrangement joins TRBV5-6 to TRBJ2-2, with unresolved D. Trimming took 8 bases from V and 7 from J, leaving 6 bases between them. Germline-derived CDR1 and CDR2 are SGHDT and YYEEEE. The CDR3 is 10 residues long. The CDR3 DNA reads TGTGCCAGGGGGATCGGGGAGCTGTTTTTT. Protein: CARGIGELFF.

This chain connects TRBV10-3 to TRBJ1-5; 8 bases map to TRBD1. The CDR3 consists of 16 residues. Germline-derived CDR1 and CDR2 are ENHRY and SYGVKD. V was pared by 3 bases and J by 1 base, with 5 bases of the junction left unmatched. This chain's CDR3 is CAISDLPGGSNQPQHF. DNA of the CDR3: TGTGCCATCAGTGACCTGCCAGGGGGCAGCAATCAGCCCCAGCATTTT.

The chain employs TRBV25-1 and TRBJ1-5; no clear D. Trimming took off 1 base at V and 5 bases at J, with 9 bases between the two ends. CDR1 is MGHDK and CDR2 is SYGVNS in the germline V gene. This CDR3 comprises 14 residues. CDR3 nucleotide sequence: TGTGCCAGCAGTGAATGGGCGGTGGATCAGCCCCAGCATTTT. It specifies CASSEWAVDQPQHF.

This clone was observed at least ten times. The chain uses TRBV9 and TRBJ2-7, with TRBD1 matching over 9 bases. Unmatched junction bases numbered 9, after V lost 3 bases and J lost 2 bases. Germline CDR1 and CDR2: SGDLS and YYNGEE. This CDR3 comprises 16 residues. In DNA, the CDR3 is TGTGCCAGCAGCGCGGGCTCCGGGACAGGGACCTACGAGCAGTACTTC. This gives the protein CASSAGSGTGTYEQYF.

The V call is TRBV27, the J call TRBJ2-3; tentative D call: TRBD2 (5 bases). Deletions cut 7 bases from V and 4 bases from J, with 15 bases between. CDR3 size: 14 residues. Germline CDR1 is MNHEY and CDR2 is SMNVEV (reference sequence). The CDR3: CASKRGIVPDTQYF. In nucleotides, the CDR3 is TGTGCCAGCAAACGGGGAATAGTCCCAGATACGCAGTATTTT.

This chain uses TRBV9 with TRBJ2-4; 7 bases fit TRBD1. CDR1 is SGDLS, CDR2 YYNGEE, per germline. The V and J ends lost 3 bases and 6 bases, in that order; junction bases with no gene match: 6. The CDR3 runs to 14 residues. Here the CDR3 DNA reads TGTGCCAGCAGCGAGGAGACAGGGAGAAACATTCAGTACTTC. It yields the protein CASSEETGRNIQYF.

The rearrangement joins TRBV7-6 to TRBJ2-2; a weak D match, TRBD1 (5 bases). The V end was cut by 0 bases, the J end by 6 bases, with 8 bases between. From germline, CDR1 is SGHVS and CDR2 FNYEAQ. This CDR3 contains 14 residues. This chain's CDR3 is CASSLAGRAGELFF. In DNA form, the CDR3 reads TGTGCCAGCAGCTTAGCGGGGCGCGCCGGGGAGCTGTTTTTT.

The rearrangement joins TRBV6-1 to TRBJ2-5; 8 nucleotides align to TRBD2. The CDR3 loop spans 12 amino acids. V shed 8 bases and J 5 bases; nucleotides not matched to a gene: 4. The germline V gene has CDR1 MNHNS and CDR2 SASEGT. Here the CDR3 DNA reads TGTGCCAGCTCGGGAGGGCCGGAGACCCAGTACTTC. It encodes CASSGGPETQYF.

The J gene is TRBJ2-5, the V gene TRBV27; D perhaps matches TRBD1 (7 bases). CDR3 length equals 15 residues. CDR1 MNHEY and CDR2 SMNVEV come from the germline V gene (reference sequence). Trimming removed 6 bases at V and 2 bases at J, with 16 bases between. CDR3 region: CASRGRDSYQETQYF. The CDR3 coding sequence is TGTGCCAGCAGGGGGCGGGACAGCTATCAAGAGACCCAGTACTTC.

The table lists this clone with a count of one. This chain uses TRBV6-5 with TRBJ2-1; 9 positions agree with TRBD1. V lost 2 bases and J lost 5; bases outside the gene matches: 7. The CDR3 is 16 residues long. Germline CDR1 MNHEY, CDR2 SVGAGI. CDR3 protein: CASSYQAGTGHNEQFF. CDR3 sequence (DNA): TGTGCCAGCAGTTACCAGGCCGGGACAGGGCACAATGAGCAGTTCTTC.

The gene calls are TRBV7-9 and TRBJ2-3; D may be TRBD2 (5 bases). The CDR3 consists of 15 residues. V was shortened by 7 bases and J by 4 bases, with 18 bases between the two germline ends. Per germline, CDR1 SEHNR and CDR2 FQNEAQ (reference sequence). Here the CDR3 reads CASMRVGVRADTQYF. In DNA, the CDR3 is TGTGCCAGCATGAGGGTCGGAGTTCGTGCAGATACGCAGTATTTT.

The rearrangement joins TRBV21-1 to TRBJ2-7; the listed D gene, TRBD1, was not tested against the DNA. TRBV21-1 is deemed a pseudogene. The CDR3 has 14 residues. Written as DNA, the CDR3 is TGTGCCAGCAGCAAAGTTGAGGGGGCCTACGAGCAGTACTTC. Translating it yields CASSKVEGAYEQYF.

J is TRBJ2-1 and V is TRBV29-1; D remains ambiguous. The germline V gene has CDR1 SQVTM and CDR2 ANQGSEA. Trimming took off 7 bases at V and 2 bases at J, with 15 bases between the two ends. CDR3 length: 14 residues. This CDR3 is CSAYLWDAYNEQFF. CDR3 coding DNA: TGCAGCGCCTACCTCTGGGATGCCTACAATGAGCAGTTCTTC.

V usage is TRBV6-1 and J usage is TRBJ1-6; 7 nucleotides agree with TRBD1. In germline, CDR1 is MNHNS, CDR2 SASEGT. The J segment lost 14 bases and the V segment lost 5 bases, leaving 6 bases of the junction unmatched. This CDR3 has 12 amino acids. The CDR3 DNA reads as TGTGCCAGCAGTCCGGGACAGCCCACCCTCCACTTT. It encodes CASSPGQPTLHF.

Turning to this clone: The germline gene is not matched at one end of the junction; a read error may be the cause. The chain joins TRBV4-2 to TRBJ1-2; a possible D gene is TRBD1 (5 bases). There are 12 residues in the CDR3. The germline CDR1 and CDR2 sequences are LGHNA and YNFKEQ. The CDR3 reads CASSPFGRDFFF. The CDR3 DNA is TGTGCCAGCAGCCCATTCGGACGGGACTTTTTCTTC.

CDR3 nucleotides: TGCAGCGTTTACCGGGACAGTAACTATGGCTACACCTTC. Translating gives CSVYRDSNYGYTF. The chain combines TRBV29-1 with TRBJ1-2, with 7 bases lining up with TRBD1. J lost 1 base, V lost 5 bases, and 4 bases had no gene match. The CDR3 runs to 13 residues. CDR1 is SQVTM, CDR2 ANQGSEA, per germline.

The genes are TRBV4-2 and TRBJ2-7; D may be TRBD1 or TRBD2 (5 bases each). V lost 3 bases and J 7 bases, leaving 7 bases between the germline ends. The CDR3 runs 11 residues. Germline values: CDR1 LGHNA, CDR2 YNFKEQ. This CDR3 reads CASSQGEEQYF. CDR3 DNA sequence: TGTGCCAGCAGCCAGGGGGAAGAGCAGTACTTC.

This sequence joins TRBV28 and TRBJ2-5, with D tentatively TRBD1 (6 bases). Germline lookup yields CDR1 MDHEN and CDR2 SYDVKM. The ends were cut back, 7 bases at V and 2 bases at J, with 14 bases in the middle. The CDR3 contains 14 residues. CDR3 loop: CASTENRVQETQYF. DNA of the CDR3: TGTGCCAGCACAGAGAACAGGGTACAAGAGACCCAGTACTTC.

The DNA for the CDR3 is TGTGCCAGCGGTCAGGGGGGCGCAGATACGCAGTATTTT. Amino acids: CASGQGGADTQYF. The J gene is TRBJ2-3, the V gene TRBV9, with D perhaps TRBD1 (7 bases). CDR1 is SGDLS, CDR2 YYNGEE, per germline. CDR3 length: 13 amino acids. V was clipped by 7 bases and J by 4 bases, with 13 bases between them.